This T cell receptor (beta chain) was identified in a study of T cell clonality in common variable immunodeficiency. Study-wide findings and caveats: CVID subjects had higher TCRbeta clonality than healthy controls, most marked in about a third.

Trimming pared 0 bases from V and 0 bases from J, leaving 7 bases between. Germline CDR1 is SGHRS and CDR2 is YFSETQ. The CDR3 is 15 amino acids. Here immunoSEQ multiplex PCR was the method, and the copy in TCRdb shows in-frame clones only, minus some. The sample shows about 59,000 clones, none of them appearing just once. This clone was recorded at least ten times. Antigen specificity is unknown. The read ends 3 residues shy of where the CDR3 ends; the end is completed using the germline J gene. Sequenced sample: peripheral blood mononuclear cells. The chain has TRBV5-1 and TRBJ1-3; D gene ambiguous. The receptor comes from a person aged 18 to 70 in good health. The DNA read from the CDR3 is TGCGCCAGCAGCTTGGAGACGGGCTCTGGAAACACC. Protein sequence: CASSLETGSGNT. The entire CDR3 is CASSLETGSGNTIYF.